The 25 T cell receptor beta chains given below trace back to one sample, sequenced in a study of tissue T cells after allogeneic stem cell transplantation. The time point: mouse harvest day 14 after allogeneic transplant. Tail vein injection delivered 10^7 T-cell-depleted bone marrow cells and 10^6 splenic CD5+ T cells. This table comes from immunoSEQ multiplex PCR, and its TCRdb copy is limited to in-frame clones, with some not included. The sample holds 2,500 to 3,500 clones; around 50% are singletons and the top ten take roughly 35%. Sequenced: gut tissue. The receptor source for this set is a female BALB/c mouse given C57BL/6 T cells with graft-versus-host disease after an allogeneic hematopoietic cell transplant.

This clone has more than one count but fewer than ten. These gene names are mouse names. Partial CDR3 DNA: TGTGCCAGCAGCCAACGGGGGTCTGGAAATACGCTCTAT. Protein: CASSQRGSGNTLY. The entire CDR3 is CASSQRGSGNTLYF. This rearrangement joins TRBV2 to TRBJ1-3, with a possible D match to TRBD1 (5 bases). The read gets to within 1 residue of the CDR3 end, and the germline J gene fills in the rest. This CDR3 has 14 residues. Deletions cut 2 bases from V and 1 base from J, with 6 bases between. Germline CDR1 is LGHNA and CDR2 is YSYQKL.

Concerning this clone itself: Each gene name is a mouse one. The DNA ends 1 residue before the CDR3 does, and the rest of the CDR3 is filled in from the germline J gene. The chain joins TRBV13-2 to TRBJ2-7, with TRBD2 matching 9 bases. This CDR3 region has 13 residues. Trimming took 3 bases from V and 4 from J; bases not matched to a gene: 2. Germline-derived CDR1 and CDR2 are NNHNN and SYGAGS (reference sequence). CDR3 DNA, as far as it was read: TGTGCCAGCGGTGGGGGGACTGGGTATGAACAGTAC. As protein: CASGGGTGYEQY. The complete CDR3 protein is CASGGGTGYEQYF.

The sample holds a few counts of this clone. Mouse gene names and germline throughout. With the read ending 1 residue before the CDR3 end, the germline J gene is used to fill in that end. The genes are TRBV3 and TRBJ2-5; 7 nucleotides match TRBD2. Trimming at V came to 1 base and at J to 8 bases, leaving 6 bases not matched to a gene. Per the germline V gene, CDR1 is SNHLY and CDR2 is FYNGKV (reference sequence). The CDR3 has 14 residues. CDR3 DNA (partial): TGTGCCAGCAGCTTAGGGGGGGGAAAAGCCACCCAGTAC. Protein product: CASSLGGGKATQY. The whole CDR3 region reads CASSLGGGKATQYF.

About this clone: Gene names follow the mouse nomenclature. The read gets to within 1 residue of the CDR3 end, and the germline J gene fills in the rest. This chain connects TRBV13-3 to TRBJ1-1; 7 nucleotides agree with TRBD1. The germline gives CDR1 NNHDY, CDR2 SYVADS. This CDR3 region has 12 residues. V was pared by 4 bases and J by 3 bases, with 0 bases of the junction left unmatched. CDR3 in amino acids: CASSTGDTEVFF. The sequenced part of the CDR3 DNA is TGTGCCAGCAGTACAGGGGACACAGAAGTCTTC.

Worth noting for this clone: The genes and germline here are from mouse. The read stops 1 residue short of the end of the CDR3; the missing end is completed from the germline J gene. V and J are TRBV12-1 and TRBJ1-1, with D possibly being TRBD1 (5 bases). Germline-derived CDR1 and CDR2 are SGHSN and HYEKVE. CDR3 length: 11 amino acids. Between the trimmed V and J ends, which lost 0 bases and 7 bases, there was a span of 5 bases. CDR3 sequence: CASSLGGEVFF. The covered CDR3 bases are TGTGCCAGCTCTCTCGGGGGAGAAGTCTTC.

Note on this clone: Germline and genes here are mouse. The read terminates 1 residue before the CDR3 end, so the remaining end is supplied by the germline J gene. The chain employs TRBV3 and TRBJ2-2; no firm D call. Trimming took off 5 bases at V and 1 base at J, with 5 bases between the two ends. The CDR3 consists of 13 residues. Germline V gene lookup returns CDR1 SNHLY and CDR2 FYNGKV (reference sequence). CDR3 loop: CASSPQNTGQLYF. The CDR3 DNA, read in part, is TGTGCCAGCAGCCCCCAAAACACCGGGCAGCTCTAC.

By sample share, this clone is large (0.1 to 1%). Any gene name here is a mouse gene name. The CDR3 is cut off 1 residue early in the read; its end comes from the germline J gene. The chain links TRBV13-2 to TRBJ2-4; 12 positions agree with TRBD2. V was pared by 2 bases and J by 1 base, with 2 bases of the junction left unmatched. Germline V gene sequence: CDR1 NNHNN, CDR2 SYGAGS (reference sequence). This CDR3 region has 16 residues. CDR3 amino acids: CASGEGLGGRQNTLYF. CDR3 DNA (partial): TGTGCCAGCGGTGAGGGACTGGGGGGCCGTCAAAACACCTTGTAC.

On this clone itself: Gene and germline names: mouse. Coverage ceases 1 residue before the CDR3 finishes, and the germline J gene fills in the end. The chain joins TRBV31 to TRBJ2-3, with D maybe TRBD2 (6 bases). The CDR3 runs 14 residues. Trimming removed 0 bases at V and 0 bases at J, with 7 bases between. Germline CDR1 reads GKSSPN; CDR2 reads SITVG. The CDR3 loop reads CAWSLGGSAETLYF. The DNA read from the CDR3 is TGTGCCTGGAGTCTTGGGGGTAGTGCAGAAACGCTGTAT.

Notes on this clone: Gene and germline names: mouse. With the read ending 1 residue before the CDR3 end, the germline J gene is used to fill in that end. V usage is TRBV12-1 and J usage is TRBJ2-1; no definite D call. V gave up 0 bases and J gave up 0 bases, with 8 bases separating them. CDR3 length: 15 residues. CDR1 and CDR2 (germline): SGHSN, HYEKVE. The covered CDR3 bases are TGTGCCAGCTCTCTCCGGGGTTATAACTATGCTGAGCAGTTC. The encoded protein is CASSLRGYNYAEQF. The whole CDR3 reads CASSLRGYNYAEQFF.

This clone was detected a few times. Gene names are the mouse ones. Read sequence stops 1 residue before the CDR3 end, and the germline J gene provides the missing end. This chain joins TRBV3 and TRBJ2-4, with D unclear. Trimming left V 4 bases short and J 0 bases short, with 5 bases between. Germline CDR1 reads SNHLY; CDR2 reads FYNGKV (reference sequence). The CDR3 covers 13 residues. The CDR3 protein is CASSWDSQNTLYF. CDR3 DNA (partial): TGTGCCAGCAGCTGGGATAGTCAAAACACCTTGTAC.

Regarding this clone: Gene names are the mouse ones. The read ends 1 residue before the CDR3 terminus; that terminus is restored from the germline J gene. This sequence joins TRBV12-2 and TRBJ2-4; D gene unclear. Germline V gene data show CDR1 as SGHLS and CDR2 as HYDKME. CDR3 length: 10 residues. Between the trimmed V and J ends, which lost 4 bases and 5 bases, there was a span of 3 bases. The CDR3 reads CASSGNTLYF. The part of the CDR3 DNA that was read is TGTGCCAGCTCGGGAAACACCTTGTAC.

Comments on this clone: These gene names are mouse names. From the germline J gene comes the end of the CDR3, since the read stops 1 residue before it. This chain connects TRBV26 to TRBJ2-4; 7 nucleotides line up with TRBD1. V trimming: 4 bases; J trimming: 3 bases; junction bases outside the gene matches: 1. This CDR3 region has 13 residues. Germline V gene data show CDR1 as KGHPV and CDR2 as FQNQEV (reference sequence). The CDR3 sequence: CASSPGQQNTLYF. The sequenced CDR3 bases are TGTGCCAGCAGTCCGGGACAGCAAAACACCTTGTAC.

This clone has a handful of counts. Gene names denote mouse genes. The read is 1 residue too short to cover the CDR3 end, so that end is filled in from the germline J gene. The genes are TRBV13-3 and TRBJ1-3; 8 bases fit TRBD1. This CDR3 contains 14 residues. J gave up 3 bases and V 3 bases, and 2 bases lay outside the gene matches. Per germline, CDR1 NNHDY and CDR2 SYVADS. CDR3 DNA, as far as it was read: TGTGCCAGCAGTGGCGGACAGGGTGGAAATACGCTCTAT. Protein: CASSGGQGGNTLY. The whole CDR3 region reads CASSGGQGGNTLYF.

Notes on this clone: Genes and germline come from the mouse. Read coverage stops 1 residue before the CDR3 terminus; the germline J gene supplies the remainder. The chain carries TRBV16 and TRBJ2-1, with 8 bases matching TRBD1. Germline V lookup: CDR1 SGHSA, CDR2 FRNQAP. The CDR3 has 15 residues. V trimming: 0 bases; J trimming: 7 bases; junction bases outside the gene matches: 5. The CDR3: CASSLDRTGWAEQFF. The CDR3 bases that were read are TGTGCAAGCAGCTTAGATAGGACAGGGTGGGCTGAGCAGTTC.

Note on this clone: These gene names are mouse names. The missing CDR3 end, 1 residue past where the read stops, is filled in from the germline J gene. The chain uses TRBV3 and TRBJ1-2; 9 bases map to TRBD1. V dropped 3 bases and J dropped 0; count of bases not matched to a gene: 2. The CDR3 has 15 residues. Germline CDR1 SNHLY, CDR2 FYNGKV (reference sequence). The CDR3 bases that were read are TGTGCCAGCAGCTTCACAGGGGGCGCAAACTCCGACTACACC. It specifies CASSFTGGANSDYT. The full CDR3 protein reads CASSFTGGANSDYTF.

In its sample, this clone was seen a few times. The germline and genes are mouse ones. The read finishes 1 residue shy of the CDR3 end, and the germline J gene is used to complete it. The chain couples TRBV12-2 to TRBJ2-7, with 8 bases aligning to TRBD2. Germline V lookup: CDR1 SGHLS, CDR2 HYDKME. Losses at the gene ends were 4 bases for V and 0 bases for J; bases not matched to a gene: 7. The CDR3 runs to 15 residues. CDR3 amino acids: CASSPTGVSSYEQYF. Partial CDR3 DNA: TGTGCCAGCTCACCGACTGGGGTTAGCTCCTATGAACAGTAC.

A remark on this clone: Gene names denote mouse genes. Read data end 1 residue before the CDR3 end; the end is taken from the germline J gene. The chain recombines TRBV26 with TRBJ2-1; 8 nucleotides align to TRBD2. The CDR3 extends over 13 amino acids. Per germline, CDR1 KGHPV and CDR2 FQNQEV (reference sequence). V was clipped by 5 bases and J by 7 bases; unmatched bases: 4. The covered CDR3 bases are TGTGCCAGCAGTGGGGGGGCGCTGGCTGAGCAGTTC. Amino acid sequence: CASSGGALAEQF. In full, the CDR3 is CASSGGALAEQFF.

This clone ranks as large. Genes and germline come from the mouse. The CDR3 end falls 1 residue outside the read, so it is completed with the germline J gene. The chain is built from TRBV19 and TRBJ1-3; possible D gene TRBD1, 5 bases. The ends were cut back, 2 bases at V and 2 bases at J, with 8 bases in the middle. The CDR3 runs 14 residues. In germline, CDR1 is FNHDT, CDR2 SITEND (reference sequence). The CDR3 bases that were read are TGTGCCAGCAGTATGGGGGGGACTGGAAATACGCTCTAT. It yields the protein CASSMGGTGNTLY. The full CDR3 sequence reads CASSMGGTGNTLYF.

This clone was detected only a few times. Genes here carry mouse names. Read coverage stops 1 residue before the CDR3 terminus; the germline J gene supplies the remainder. The chain joins TRBV26 to TRBJ1-4; tentative D call: TRBD1 (6 bases). V lost 1 base and J lost 4, with 7 bases in between. The germline CDR1 and CDR2 sequences are KGHPV and FQNQEV (reference sequence). The CDR3 spans 14 residues. The DNA read from the CDR3 is TGTGCCAGCAGTCTGTGGGGGCGCAACGAAAGATTATTT. It translates to CASSLWGRNERLF. The full CDR3 protein is CASSLWGRNERLFF.

Concerning this clone itself: Mouse germline and gene names are used. The read ends 1 residue shy of where the CDR3 ends; the end is completed using the germline J gene. This chain uses TRBV13-3 with TRBJ2-7, with 8 bases matching TRBD2. CDR1 and CDR2 (germline): NNHDY, SYVADS. Unmatched junction bases numbered 5, after V lost 0 bases and J lost 3 bases. The CDR3 has 15 amino acids. The CDR3 loop reads CASSDGAGGYYEQYF. The CDR3 DNA, read in part, is TGTGCCAGCAGTGATGGTGCTGGGGGGTACTATGAACAGTAC.

Comments on this clone: The gene names given are mouse names. The read terminates 1 residue ahead of where the CDR3 ends, so the germline J gene completes it. The sample carries other DNA sequences with the same CDR3. This chain joins TRBV16 and TRBJ2-5; 7 positions match TRBD2. CDR3 length equals 14 residues. CDR1 is SGHSA and CDR2 is FRNQAP in the germline V gene. V lost 0 bases to trimming and J lost 3 bases; unmatched junction nucleotides: 0. The CDR3 spells CASSLDGGQDTQYF. The sequenced part of the CDR3 DNA is TGTGCAAGCAGCTTAGATGGGGGGCAAGACACCCAGTAC.

As concerns this clone: Gene names denote mouse genes. Read data end 1 residue before the CDR3 end; the end is taken from the germline J gene. The rearrangement joins TRBV13-1 to TRBJ2-2; D unresolved. The CDR3 loop spans 15 amino acids. The germline gives CDR1 NSHNY, CDR2 SYGAGN. Trimming removed 0 bases at V and 6 bases at J, with 12 bases between. The CDR3 bases that were read are TGTGCCAGCAGTGATGCACGGAAGAGGGCCGGGCAGCTCTAC. Translating gives CASSDARKRAGQLY. The entire CDR3 reads CASSDARKRAGQLYF.

About this clone itself: Genes here carry mouse names. The read stops 1 residue short of the end of the CDR3; the missing end is completed from the germline J gene. V usage is TRBV26 and J usage is TRBJ1-3; the D is unclear. The CDR3 is made up of 14 amino acids. Trimming stripped 4 bases from V and 0 bases from J, with 7 bases between. Germline CDR1 KGHPV, CDR2 FQNQEV (reference sequence). The part of the CDR3 DNA that was read is TGTGCCAGCAGTCGGGGAAATTCTGGAAATACGCTCTAT. Amino acids: CASSRGNSGNTLY. The full CDR3 is CASSRGNSGNTLYF.

With respect to this clone: Gene and germline names: mouse. Coverage ceases 1 residue before the CDR3 finishes, and the germline J gene fills in the end. The V gene is TRBV16, the J gene TRBJ2-4; D not resolved. The CDR3 extends over 14 amino acids. V gave up 1 base and J gave up 0 bases, with 5 bases separating them. In germline, CDR1 is SGHSA, CDR2 FRNQAP. The sequenced CDR3 bases are TGTGCAAGCAGCTTAGGCAAAAGTCAAAACACCTTGTAC. This codes for CASSLGKSQNTLY. The full CDR3 protein is CASSLGKSQNTLYF.

Concerning this clone itself: The genes are named according to mouse. The DNA ends 1 residue before the CDR3 does, and the rest of the CDR3 is filled in from the germline J gene. The chain joins TRBV16 to TRBJ2-2; D is tentatively TRBD1 or TRBD2 (6 bases each). There are 15 residues in the CDR3. Trimming left V 3 bases short and J 0 bases short, with 8 bases between. The V gene's germline CDR1 is SGHSA and CDR2 FRNQAP. Incomplete CDR3 DNA: TGTGCAAGCAGCTTCCGGGGGCCAAACACCGGGCAGCTCTAC. It is translated as CASSFRGPNTGQLY. Given in full, the CDR3 is CASSFRGPNTGQLYF.